Below, 7 T cell receptor beta chains from the same sample are listed, as sequenced in a study of human T cells and chemical hapten exposure. Time point here: healthy volunteer bleed at 2 weeks. RNA extraction used unfractionated whole blood as the source of total RNA. TCRdb used MiXCR to reprocess the RACE reads, holding one entry per CDR3 protein. The data hold about 130,000 distinct CDR3 sequences, with approximately 9.1% observed a single time. Material for sequencing was whole blood. All receptors come from a male donor in good health. Some clones in this sample may be carry-over from other donors' samples.

This clonotype was seen repeatedly, ten times or more. The rearrangement links TRBV12-3 or TRBV12-4 to TRBJ2-3; D is perhaps TRBD2 (5 bases). The ends were cut back, 4 bases at V and 1 base at J, with 9 bases in the middle. This CDR3 comprises 14 residues. In nucleotides, the CDR3 is TGTGCCAGCAGTTCGGCGGAGGGCACAGATACGCAGTATTTT. Amino acid sequence: CASSSAEGTDTQYF.

This rearrangement joins TRBV7-2 to TRBJ2-7; D may match TRBD1 or TRBD2 (5 bases each). Germline loops: CDR1 SGHTA, CDR2 FQGNSA. With 1 base removed from V and 5 bases from J, the gap between germline ends came to 12 bases. CDR3 size: 14 residues. Written as DNA, the CDR3 is TGTGCCAGCAGCTTAGAGGGGCTAGCTAACGAGCAGTACTTC. Amino acid sequence: CASSLEGLANEQYF.

This clonotype came up once. A much bigger clone sits one base away, suggesting this may be a read error. The CDR3 loop is CASSVASGLNTGAFF. CDR3 nucleotides: TGTGCCAGCAGCGTAGCCTCCGGCCTGAACACTGGAGCTTTCTTT. The chain combines TRBV9 with TRBJ1-1; D not certain. The CDR3 length is 15 residues. CDR1 SGDLS and CDR2 YYNGEE come from the germline V gene.

V usage is TRBV29-1 and J usage is TRBJ2-3; no definite D call. Per the germline V gene, CDR1 is SQVTM and CDR2 is ANQGSEA. The CDR3 totals 15 residues. V was clipped by 0 bases and J by 2 bases, with 12 bases between them. For the CDR3, the DNA is TGCAGCGTTGAAGAAAAGGGCACACTCACAGATACGCAGTATTTT. Protein product: CSVEEKGTLTDTQYF.

The chain has TRBV11-2 and TRBJ2-5; possibly TRBD1 for D (5 bases). The CDR3 runs to 14 residues. The V gene lost 3 bases and the J gene lost 0 bases, with 8 bases spanning the gap. Per the germline V gene, CDR1 is SGHAT and CDR2 is FQNNGV. The CDR3 sequence is CASSFPQDQETQYF. In DNA, the CDR3 is TGTGCCAGCAGCTTCCCACAGGACCAAGAGACCCAGTACTTC.

V and J are TRBV10-1 and TRBJ1-6, with a weak D call TRBD1 (5 bases). Germline V gives CDR1 WNHNN, CDR2 SYGVQD (reference sequence). CDR3 length: 16 residues. V was shortened by 4 bases and J by 7 bases, with 17 bases between the two germline ends. The CDR3 DNA reads as TGCGCCAGCAGTGCCGGGCAGAGGGGTCGCAATTCACCCCTCCACTTT. Translating gives CASSAGQRGRNSPLHF.

The chain uses TRBV2 and TRBJ1-1; D is undetermined. The V gene's germline CDR1 is SNHLY and CDR2 FYNNEI. V lost 8 bases to trimming and J lost 6 bases, with 13 bases between them. The CDR3 has 12 amino acids. The CDR3 nucleotides read TGTGCCAGCGACGTACAAAGGGCTGAAGCTTTCTTT. Translation: CASDVQRAEAFF.